This T cell receptor (beta chain) was captured by sequencing in a study of glioma-infiltrating T cells. The germline V gene has CDR1 LNHNV and CDR2 YYDKDF (reference sequence). The CDR3 sequence is 15 residues long. Using RNA template, CDR3s of TCR alpha and beta were amplified with iRepertoire arm-PCR. MiXCR was run by TCRdb on the multiplex PCR reads, yielding one entry per CDR3 protein. Counted here are about 400,000 distinct CDR3 sequences, 41% occurring once; the ten biggest clones make up 12%. Study-level findings and limits: Shared blood CDR3 signature motifs marked patients with low tissue-blood divergence.

A word on this clonotype: Its antigen is as yet unknown. This may arise from a read error, as a much more abundant clone is one base away.

Sequenced sample: glioma tissue, nonneoplastic brain tissue, or PBMCs (not recorded which). The clonotype was recovered from a human donor with low-grade glioma or glioblastoma, undergoing nonglioma brain surgery, or in good health (not recorded which). This rearrangement joins TRBV15 to TRBJ2-3; 9 bases agree with TRBD2. The CDR3 region is CAISGVSGGTDTQYF. CDR3 coding DNA: TGTGCCATCAGCGGAGTTAGCGGGGGAACAGATACGCAGTATTTT. The variable domain in full, with the rest retrieved from reference TRBV15 and TRBJ2-3, is DAMVIQNPRYQVTQFGKPVTLSCSQTLNHNVMYWYQQKSSQAPKLLFHYYDKDFNNEADTPDNFQSRRPNTSFCFLDIRSPGLGDTAMYLCAISGVSGGTDTQYFGPGTRLTVL.